Each of the 3 T cell receptor beta chains below was sequenced from the same sample in a study of PD-L1 blockade in urothelial cancer (dated by TCRdb to between 2016 and 2019). The time point tag for this specimen amounts to: peripheral blood 6 weeks after treatment start. The library was produced with the immunoSEQ multiplex PCR assay. Sourced from immuneACCESS, this table was stored by TCRdb with only in-frame sequences that have V and J called. A share of the clones is absent; for the studies checked, an unresolved V gene accounts for under half, and the remainder has no known explanation. The sample table lists more than 35,000 clones, 82% of them with a count of one. Jointly, the top ten make up less than 15% of the sample. Here the sequenced sample was PBMCs, taken around atezolizumab (anti-PD-L1) treatment. These receptors came from a man in his sixties with urothelial cancer.

The CDR3 region has the DNA TGTGCCACCAGCAGACACCGGGAGCCCGAAGCTTTCTTT. Translated, it gives CATSRHREPEAFF. The chain uses TRBV15 and TRBJ1-1; no clear D. In germline, CDR1 is LNHNV, CDR2 YYDKDF (reference sequence). Trimming shortened V by 2 bases and J by 8 bases, and 12 bases separated the two germline ends. This CDR3 spans 13 amino acids.

The CDR3 nucleotides are TGCGCCAGCAGCCAAGACAGGGTGGCCGGGGAGCTGTTTTTT. Protein sequence: CASSQDRVAGELFF. This chain uses TRBV4-1 with TRBJ2-2; possibly TRBD1 for D (5 bases). The V gene lost 0 bases and the J gene lost 6 bases, with 8 bases spanning the gap. Germline assignment: CDR1 MGHRA and CDR2 YSYEKL. The CDR3 is 14 amino acids.

Relative to its sample, this clone is medium-sized. The V gene is TRBV19, the J gene TRBJ1-4; possibly TRBD1 for D (5 bases). Germline CDR1 is LNHDA and CDR2 is SQIVND (reference sequence). V shed 7 bases and J shed 7 bases, with 16 bases lying between them. The CDR3 spans 14 residues. The chain's CDR3 is CASNEAGFSEKLFF. The CDR3 bases are TGTGCCAGTAACGAGGCAGGGTTTAGTGAAAAACTGTTTTTT.